This T cell receptor (beta chain) emerged from a study of graft-versus-host responses after intestinal transplantation. Assay used: immunoSEQ multiplex PCR; TCRdb lists only in-frame clones, some missing. The sample lists 85,000 to 110,000 clones, approximately 93% occurring once. Germline CDR1 and CDR2: MNHNY and SVGAGI (reference sequence). V shed 6 bases and J shed 1 base, with 12 bases lying between them. This CDR3 has 14 amino acids. As concerns this clone: The antigen remains unidentified.

The genes are TRBV6-6 and TRBJ1-1; D is unresolved. The sequences come from unstimulated CD8+ T cells sorted from spleen or lymph node cells, collected before intestinal transplant. This TCR derives from a human donor who received an intestinal transplant. The CDR3 DNA follows: TGTGCCAGCAGCCATCATGATTCGAACACTGAAGCTTTCTTT. Protein sequence: CASSHHDSNTEAFF.